These 29 T cell receptor beta chains originate from one sample sequenced in a study of T cell repertoires in cytomegalovirus infection. Their antigens remain unidentified. In TCRdb, the reads were re-called with MiXCR into one record per CDR3 protein. The table lists roughly 350,000 distinct CDR3 sequences, about 32% of them singletons. The sequenced sample was cultured PBMCs, obtained from culture after CMV antigen stimulation. These receptors all stem from a human donor in good health (CMV status not recorded). Some clones in this sample may be carry-over from other donors' samples.

The chain combines TRBV4-1 with TRBJ2-7, with 7 bases fitting TRBD2. Trimming at V came to 2 bases and at J to 9 bases, leaving 13 bases not matched to a gene. Germline CDR1 and CDR2: MGHRA and YSYEKL. The CDR3 loop spans 15 amino acids. This CDR3 reads CASSQSAGPPGWQYF. The CDR3 DNA is TGCGCCAGCAGCCAATCAGCGGGGCCACCCGGGTGGCAGTACTTC.

V gene TRBV10-2 combines with J gene TRBJ2-3; tentatively, D is TRBD1 (5 bases). Germline lookup yields CDR1 WSHSY and CDR2 SAAADI. Trimming left V 1 base short and J 5 bases short, with 10 bases between. This CDR3 contains 14 residues. CDR3 region: CASSELGVGDTQYF. CDR3 DNA sequence: TGCGCCAGCAGTGAGTTAGGGGTGGGAGATACGCAGTATTTT.

Points on this clonotype: A read error may explain this, as a much larger clone is one base away. This chain connects TRBV7-2 to TRBJ2-1; D gene ambiguous. In germline, CDR1 is SGHTA, CDR2 FQGNSA. The CDR3 length is 15 residues. The CDR3 sequence: CASSRATVPNNKQFF. As DNA, the CDR3 is TGTGCCAGCAGCCGTGCCACTGTACCCAACAATAAGCAGTTCTTC.

This clonotype was counted only a few times. The chain recombines TRBV7-2 with TRBJ2-4; weak D call: TRBD2 (6 bases). From germline, CDR1 is SGHTA and CDR2 FQGNSA. This CDR3 has 16 residues. The V end lost 5 bases, the J end lost 0 bases, and 14 bases lay between the germline ends. The DNA for the CDR3 is TGTGCCAGCAGCCATAGCGGCCCTGTAGCCAAAAACATTCAGTACTTC. Translating it yields CASSHSGPVAKNIQYF.

This chain uses TRBV5-4 with TRBJ1-1, with a weak D call TRBD1 (5 bases). Germline lookup yields CDR1 SGHNT and CDR2 YYREEE (reference sequence). Trimming removed 4 bases at V and 11 bases at J, with 21 bases between. CDR3 length: 14 residues. The CDR3 DNA is TGTGCCAGCAGCCTGACGGGGGGGGGGGGTCGTGCTTTCTTT. Encoded protein: CASSLTGGGGRAFF.

The chain uses TRBV6-2 or TRBV6-3 and TRBJ2-7; the D gene could be TRBD1 or TRBD2 (5 bases each). Germline V CDR1 and CDR2: MNHEY, SVGEGT. There are 15 residues in the CDR3. The V and J ends lost 5 bases and 2 bases respectively, with 16 bases between them. CDR3 DNA sequence: TGTGCCAGCAGTGGCCGGGGCCTCAAAGCCTACGAGCAGTACTTC. This codes for CASSGRGLKAYEQYF.

The chain carries TRBV11-2 and TRBJ1-6, with D possibly being TRBD1 (5 bases). The germline V and J ends were trimmed by 10 bases and 7 bases, with 23 bases remaining between them. CDR1 is SGHAT and CDR2 is FQNNGV in the germline V gene. CDR3 length: 16 residues. The CDR3 sequence: CATTLRSTARNSPLHF. The CDR3 coding sequence is TGTGCCACAACTCTTAGGTCGACAGCTCGGAATTCACCCCTCCACTTT.

This chain uses TRBV6-5 with TRBJ2-7; no clear D. Per the germline V gene, CDR1 is MNHEY and CDR2 is SVGAGI. This CDR3 is 13 amino acids long. Trimming pared 5 bases from V and 6 bases from J, leaving 14 bases between. The CDR3 region is CASSPSRSVEQYV. The CDR3 DNA follows: TGTGCCAGCAGTCCCTCCAGGAGCGTCGAGCAGTACGTC.

The chain links TRBV9 to TRBJ2-2; TRBD2 agrees at 8 bases. V was pared by 6 bases and J by 7 bases, with 11 bases of the junction left unmatched. The CDR3 has 15 amino acids. Germline V CDR1 and CDR2: SGDLS, YYNGEE. CDR3 DNA sequence: TGTGCCAGCACCCTAAGCGGGGGAATAGACGGGGAGCTGTTTTTT. This codes for CASTLSGGIDGELFF.

The rearrangement uses TRBV27 and TRBJ1-5, with TRBD1 matching over 8 bases. The J segment lost 6 bases and the V segment lost 6 bases, leaving 10 bases of the junction unmatched. Germline V gene data show CDR1 as MNHEY and CDR2 as SMNVEV (reference sequence). This CDR3 has 15 amino acids. CDR3 residues: CASRVGQGSGQPQHF. In DNA form, the CDR3 reads TGTGCCAGCAGGGTTGGACAGGGCAGCGGTCAGCCCCAGCATTTT.

Only a few counts were recorded for this clonotype. This chain links TRBV7-2 with TRBJ2-5; 7 nucleotides line up with TRBD2. Germline CDR1 is SGHTA and CDR2 is FQGNSA. V was clipped by 5 bases and J by 6 bases; unmatched bases: 6. The CDR3 has 13 residues. In nucleotides, the CDR3 is TGTGCCAGCAGCCCAAGCGGGGTGAAGACCCAGTACTTC. It codes for CASSPSGVKTQYF.

The genes are TRBV7-9 and TRBJ2-7; 7 bases match TRBD2. V shed 4 bases and J 0 bases; nucleotides not matched to a gene: 3. Germline loops: CDR1 SEHNR, CDR2 FQNEAQ (reference sequence). This CDR3 spans 14 amino acids. DNA of the CDR3: TGTGCCAGCAGCTACAGGACTAGCTCCTACGAGCAGTACTTC. Protein product: CASSYRTSSYEQYF.

Ten or more counts support this clonotype. V usage is TRBV7-2 and J usage is TRBJ2-3; 7 positions match TRBD2. With 1 base clipped from V and 10 bases from J, the junction kept 5 bases outside the gene matches. This CDR3 comprises 13 residues. Germline V gene sequence: CDR1 SGHTA, CDR2 FQGNSA. CDR3 amino acids: CASSLGTGGAQYF. In DNA form, the CDR3 reads TGTGCCAGCAGCTTAGGGACGGGAGGAGCGCAGTATTTT.

The rearrangement joins TRBV24-1 to TRBJ2-3, with 9 bases fitting TRBD2. V gave up 4 bases and J gave up 0 bases; unmatched junction bases: 4. Germline CDR1 and CDR2: KGHDR and SFDVKD. This CDR3 has 16 amino acids. CDR3 amino acids: CATSDPTSGSTDTQYF. The CDR3 DNA reads as TGTGCCACCAGTGACCCAACTAGCGGGAGCACAGATACGCAGTATTTT.

J is TRBJ2-7 and V is TRBV20-1; 9 bases agree with TRBD2. Trimming removed 7 bases from V and 2 bases from J; junction bases left unmatched: 9. CDR3 length: 14 amino acids. Per the germline V gene, CDR1 is DFQATT and CDR2 is SNEGSKA (reference sequence). The CDR3 spells CSVSPTSGTYEQYF. CDR3 nucleotides: TGCAGTGTTTCTCCGACTAGCGGAACCTACGAGCAGTACTTC.

The rearrangement joins TRBV10-3 to TRBJ2-3; TRBD2 might be the D (5 bases). The V gene lost 6 bases and the J gene lost 1 base, with 14 bases spanning the gap. The length of the CDR3 is 15 residues. From germline, CDR1 is ENHRY and CDR2 SYGVKD. This chain's CDR3 is CAISLPGIGTDTQYF. The CDR3, as DNA: TGTGCCATCAGCTTACCCGGGATTGGCACAGATACGCAGTATTTT.

This clonotype was found many times. The J gene is TRBJ2-5, the V gene TRBV3-1; D tentatively fits TRBD1 or TRBD2 (6 bases each). CDR3 length equals 16 residues. Trimming removed 0 bases from V and 4 bases from J, with 15 bases in between. The germline CDR1 and CDR2 sequences are LGHDT and YNNKEL (reference sequence). The CDR3 DNA follows: TGTGCCAGCAGCCAAGATCTTTACGGGGGCTCAGAGACCCAGTACTTC. It yields the protein CASSQDLYGGSETQYF.

The chain uses TRBV7-9 and TRBJ2-7; D is uncertain. Trimming left V 2 bases short and J 2 bases short, with 7 bases between. The germline gives CDR1 SEHNR, CDR2 FQNEAQ (reference sequence). CDR3 length equals 13 residues. The CDR3 DNA follows: TGTGCCAGCAGCTTAACAGTCACCTACGAGCAGTACTTC. Translating gives CASSLTVTYEQYF.

This clonotype was seen only a few times. The chain combines TRBV6-6 with TRBJ1-5, with no clear D. The CDR3 has 14 amino acids. Trimming removed 4 bases at V and 5 bases at J, with 12 bases between. Germline V gene lookup returns CDR1 MNHNY and CDR2 SVGAGI (reference sequence). This CDR3 reads CASSLEGGDQPQHF. The CDR3 DNA reads TGTGCCAGCAGTTTGGAGGGTGGCGATCAGCCCCAGCATTTT.

The V and J genes are TRBV20-1 and TRBJ2-1, with D unclear. CDR3 length equals 11 residues. Trimming pared 2 bases from V and 8 bases from J, leaving 7 bases between. Germline-derived CDR1 and CDR2 are DFQATT and SNEGSKA (reference sequence). DNA for the CDR3: TGCAGTGCTAGACTGCGCGATGAGCAGTTCTTC. As protein: CSARLRDEQFF.

This clonotype showed up just a few times. The chain recombines TRBV7-8 with TRBJ2-5; weak D call: TRBD1 (6 bases). Germline V lookup: CDR1 SGHVS, CDR2 FQNEAQ. The CDR3 is 15 residues long. V was cut by 8 bases and J by 0 bases, with 16 bases left in between. The CDR3 protein is CASVRTEWYQETQYF. The CDR3 DNA reads as TGTGCCAGCGTCCGGACAGAATGGTACCAAGAGACCCAGTACTTC.

The chain links TRBV27 to TRBJ2-1; D gene ambiguous. The CDR3 loop spans 15 amino acids. Germline V lookup: CDR1 MNHEY, CDR2 SMNVEV (reference sequence). The V end was cut by 3 bases, the J end by 5 bases, with 14 bases between. CDR3: CASSFLPRYNNEQFF. The DNA of the CDR3 is TGTGCCAGCAGTTTCCTCCCTCGGTATAACAATGAGCAGTTCTTC.

This rearrangement joins TRBV7-9 to TRBJ2-1, with D uncertain. The germline V gene encodes CDR1 SEHNR and CDR2 FQNEAQ (reference sequence). This CDR3 contains 11 residues. V dropped 6 bases and J dropped 8 bases, with 8 bases sitting between them. CDR3 nucleotide sequence: TGTGCCAGCAGGGTGGGATATGAGCAGTTCTTC. Encoded protein: CASRVGYEQFF.

This clonotype was counted a few times. The chain links TRBV28 to TRBJ2-6; D gene ambiguous. V gave up 3 bases and J gave up 1 base, with 7 bases separating them. This CDR3 is built from 15 residues. Germline lookup yields CDR1 MDHEN and CDR2 SYDVKM. The CDR3 loop is CASSLAESGANVLTF. CDR3 sequence (DNA): TGTGCCAGCAGTTTGGCAGAGTCTGGGGCCAACGTCCTGACTTTC.

This clonotype was counted only a few times. The chain uses TRBV4-1 and TRBJ1-3, with D uncertain. CDR1 is MGHRA and CDR2 is YSYEKL in the germline V gene. This CDR3 is 15 amino acids long. Trimming removed 3 bases from V and 2 bases from J, with 11 bases in between. This chain's CDR3 is CASSQSQRPGNTIYF. CDR3 sequence (DNA): TGCGCCAGCAGCCAGTCTCAGCGACCTGGAAACACCATATATTTT.

CDR3 region: CASKALDTEAFF. The CDR3 nucleotides read TGTGCCAGCAAGGCTCTGGACACTGAAGCTTTCTTT. The chain employs TRBV7-8 and TRBJ1-1, with D uncertain. The V end lost 7 bases, the J end lost 3 bases, and 9 bases lay between the germline ends. The CDR3 is 12 amino acids. The germline V gene has CDR1 SGHVS and CDR2 FQNEAQ. Full variable domain (missing parts from reference TRBV7-8 and TRBJ1-1): GAGVSQSPRYKVAKRGQDVALRCDPISGHVSLFWYQQALGQGPEFLTYFQNEAQLDKSGLPSDRFFAERPEGSVSTLKIQRTQQEDSAVYLCASKALDTEAFFGQGTRLTVV.

The chain links TRBV6-5 to TRBJ1-1; D is unresolved. CDR3 length equals 14 residues. The germline V and J ends were trimmed by 2 bases and 3 bases, with 10 bases remaining between them. Germline V gene lookup returns CDR1 MNHEY and CDR2 SVGAGI. The DNA of the CDR3 is TGTGCCAGCAGTTACGGCGCATTGGACACTGAAGCTTTCTTT. It codes for CASSYGALDTEAFF.

Only a few counts were recorded for this clonotype. V and J are TRBV6-5 and TRBJ2-7; D may be TRBD2 (5 bases). In germline, CDR1 is MNHEY, CDR2 SVGAGI. Deletions cut 0 bases from V and 1 base from J, with 7 bases between. The CDR3 length is 14 residues. The CDR3 DNA reads TGTGCCAGCAGTTACTCACTAGGGTCCTACGAGCAGTACTTC. Its protein is CASSYSLGSYEQYF.

In this sample, this clonotype turned up many times. The genes are TRBV7-2 and TRBJ2-7, with no clear D. The CDR3 extends over 14 amino acids. The germline V gene encodes CDR1 SGHTA and CDR2 FQGNSA. Trimming removed 1 base from V and 7 bases from J, with 14 bases in between. DNA for the CDR3: TGTGCCAGCAGCTTAGGACCGCGGTTGGGGGAGCAGTACTTC. Translation gives CASSLGPRLGEQYF. Full variable domain (outside the CDR3, taken from reference TRBV7-2 and TRBJ2-7): GAGVSQSPSNKVTEKGKDVELRCDPISGHTALYWYRQSLGQGLEFLIYFQGNSAPDKSGLPSDRFSAERTGGSVSTLTIQRTQQEDSAVYLCASSLGPRLGEQYFGPGTRLTVT.